This is a list of T cell receptor beta chains from one sample in a study of T-cell reconstitution after alpha-beta-depleted transplantation in children. TCRdb redid the calling of the PCR reads with MiXCR, one entry per CDR3 protein. The sample contains hundreds of thousands of distinct CDR3 sequences, around 13% of which appear only once. Sample: PBMCs, taken before TCRalphabeta/CD19-depleted stem cell transplant. These receptors were collected from a girl aged 2 to 10 with congenital amegakaryocytic thrombocytopenia, due to receive a stem cell transplant. The CDR3 runs from the conserved cysteine through the conserved F or W. Fields, in order: J gene, clone size, D gene, V gene, CDR3 protein, CDR3 DNA. D genes are given only for firm matches. Size is omitted from some rows. Given values are once, few, many or a class for expanded clones.

J gene: TRBJ2-4
clone size: many
D gene: TRBD1
V gene: TRBV6-1
CDR3 protein: CASSKPGQIENIQYF
CDR3 DNA: TGTGCCAGCAGTAAGCCGGGACAGATAGAAAACATTCAGTACTTC

J gene: TRBJ1-2
clone size: many
D gene: NA
V gene: TRBV19
CDR3 protein: CASREGGTNYGYTF
CDR3 DNA: TGTGCCAGTAGGGAGGGAGGCACGAACTATGGCTACACCTTC

J gene: TRBJ2-7
clone size: few
D gene: NA
V gene: TRBV4-1
CDR3 protein: CARPDHHSYEQYF
CDR3 DNA: TGCGCTCGCCCGGACCACCACAGCTACGAGCAGTACTTC

J gene: TRBJ2-1
clone size: NA
D gene: NA
V gene: TRBV2
CDR3 protein: CASSEAIRGEQFF
CDR3 DNA: TGTGCCAGCAGTGAAGCTATCAGGGGTGAGCAGTTCTTC

J gene: TRBJ2-7
clone size: many
D gene: NA
V gene: TRBV5-6
CDR3 protein: CASSLGFTYEQYF
CDR3 DNA: TGTGCCAGCAGCTTAGGATTTACCTACGAGCAGTACTTC

J gene: TRBJ2-2
clone size: many
D gene: NA
V gene: TRBV7-6
CDR3 protein: CASSLAGRAAGELFF
CDR3 DNA: TGTGCCAGCAGCTTAGCAGGCAGGGCAGCCGGGGAGCTGTTTTTT

J gene: TRBJ2-6
clone size: NA
D gene: TRBD2
V gene: TRBV6-2/TRBV6-3
CDR3 protein: CASSPLAGGPLSANVLTF
CDR3 DNA: TGTGCCAGCAGTCCGTTAGCGGGAGGGCCATTGAGCGCCAACGTCCTGACTTTC

J gene: TRBJ2-1
clone size: NA
D gene: TRBD2
V gene: TRBV4-1
CDR3 protein: CASSQLGSGYNEQFF
CDR3 DNA: TGCGCCAGCAGCCAACTAGGTAGCGGGTACAATGAGCAGTTCTTC

J gene: TRBJ2-1
clone size: NA
D gene: NA
V gene: TRBV6-1
CDR3 protein: CATKREPGSYNEQFF
CDR3 DNA: TGTGCCACCAAAAGGGAGCCCGGCTCCTACAATGAGCAGTTCTTC

J gene: TRBJ1-1
clone size: many
D gene: NA
V gene: TRBV5-5
CDR3 protein: CASSLAPRDPAEAFF
CDR3 DNA: TGTGCCAGCAGCTTGGCCCCGAGGGATCCAGCTGAAGCTTTCTTT

J gene: TRBJ2-2
clone size: NA
D gene: NA
V gene: TRBV29-1
CDR3 protein: CSVEDYRHANTGELFF
CDR3 DNA: TGCAGCGTTGAAGATTACAGGCACGCGAACACCGGGGAGCTGTTTTTT

J gene: TRBJ2-4
clone size: few
D gene: NA
V gene: TRBV5-1
CDR3 protein: CASSMGLARGRDIQYF
CDR3 DNA: TGCGCCAGCAGCATGGGGCTAGCGAGGGGAAGAGACATTCAGTACTTC

J gene: TRBJ2-1
clone size: few
D gene: NA
V gene: TRBV7-8
CDR3 protein: CASSALSDSREQFF
CDR3 DNA: TGTGCCAGTTCTGCTCTGTCCGATTCGAGGGAGCAGTTCTTC

J gene: TRBJ2-5
clone size: many
D gene: NA
V gene: TRBV29-1
CDR3 protein: CSYLREETQYF
CDR3 DNA: TGCAGCTACCTCAGAGAAGAGACCCAGTACTTC

J gene: TRBJ1-2
clone size: few
D gene: TRBD1
V gene: TRBV6-5
CDR3 protein: CASSYGGQGAWGYTF
CDR3 DNA: TGTGCCAGCAGTTACGGCGGACAGGGGGCATGGGGCTACACCTTC

J gene: TRBJ1-1
clone size: many
D gene: NA
V gene: TRBV20-1
CDR3 protein: CSARDLRQVTEAFF
CDR3 DNA: TGCAGTGCTAGAGATCTGAGACAGGTTACTGAAGCTTTCTTT

J gene: TRBJ2-5
clone size: few
D gene: NA
V gene: TRBV4-1
CDR3 protein: CASSQVAVGETQYF
CDR3 DNA: TGCGCCAGCAGCCAAGTGGCTGTTGGAGAGACCCAGTACTTC

J gene: TRBJ2-5
clone size: many
D gene: NA
V gene: TRBV20-1
CDR3 protein: CSARRGETQYF
CDR3 DNA: TGCAGCGCGCGAAGGGGAGAGACCCAGTACTTC

J gene: TRBJ2-3
clone size: few
D gene: TRBD2
V gene: TRBV5-5
CDR3 protein: CASSSTSGHPSTDTQYF
CDR3 DNA: TGTGCCAGCAGCTCGACTAGCGGTCACCCAAGCACAGATACGCAGTATTTT